The 12 T cell receptor beta chains given below trace back to one sample, sequenced in a study of OX40 agonist ivuxolimab in advanced cancers. Sequencing was performed with immunoSEQ multiplex PCR; in TCRdb, only in-frame clones are kept and a portion is missing. This table has 100,000 to 150,000 clones, around 93% appearing once. The sample consisted of CD4+ or CD8+ T cells sorted from blood, taken in a trial of the OX40 agonist ivuxolimab. Receptors originate from an adult with an advanced solid tumor such as melanoma, head and neck, liver or kidney cancer.

The chain joins TRBV6-1 to TRBJ2-1; D is undetermined. This CDR3 is 14 amino acids long. V was cut by 1 base and J by 10 bases, with 14 bases left in between. CDR1 is MNHNS, CDR2 SASEGT, per germline. The CDR3 coding sequence is TGTGCCAGCAGTGAAGAGACTGGCTTTAACGAGCAGTTCTTC. Translated, it gives CASSEETGFNEQFF.

V and J are TRBV20-1 and TRBJ2-1; D is uncertain. Deletions cut 3 bases from V and 7 bases from J, with 7 bases between. The CDR3 contains 11 residues. Germline V gene sequence: CDR1 DFQATT, CDR2 SNEGSKA (reference sequence). CDR3 sequence (DNA): TGCAGTGCTAGCGGGCAGAATGAGCAGTTCTTC. This codes for CSASGQNEQFF.

The chain links TRBV5-1 to TRBJ2-5; D is possibly TRBD1 (6 bases). V gave up 3 bases and J gave up 3 bases, with 15 bases separating them. The germline CDR1 and CDR2 sequences are SGHRS and YFSETQ. CDR3 length: 15 amino acids. DNA of the CDR3: TGCGCCAGCAGCTCGGACCGGGACACAAAAGAGACCCAGTACTTC. Translation gives CASSSDRDTKETQYF.

V and J are TRBV27 and TRBJ1-1; the D gene is possibly TRBD1 (5 bases). V gave up 3 bases and J gave up 2 bases, with 10 bases separating them. The CDR3 runs to 14 residues. Per the germline V gene, CDR1 is MNHEY and CDR2 is SMNVEV (reference sequence). The CDR3 sequence is CASSLSDSNTEAFF. Written as DNA, the CDR3 is TGTGCCAGCAGTTTGTCCGACAGCAACACTGAAGCTTTCTTT.

V is TRBV11-1 and J is TRBJ1-1; no clear D gene. Germline V gene data show CDR1 as SGHAT and CDR2 as FQDESV (reference sequence). The germline V and J ends were trimmed by 4 bases and 7 bases, with 13 bases remaining between them. This CDR3 spans 13 amino acids. In DNA, the CDR3 is TGTGCCAGCAGCTACGTAACGGCGGGTGAAGCTTTCTTT. As protein: CASSYVTAGEAFF.

This clone was picked up one time. This chain uses TRBV6-5 with TRBJ2-7, with 8 bases fitting TRBD1. The germline V gene encodes CDR1 MNHEY and CDR2 SVGAGI. This CDR3 has 16 amino acids. With 0 bases clipped from V and 4 bases from J, the junction kept 8 bases outside the gene matches. CDR3 in amino acids: CASSYSRSRGLYEQYF. CDR3 in DNA: TGTGCCAGCAGTTACTCCCGAAGCAGGGGGCTTTACGAGCAGTACTTC.

V gene TRBV7-3 combines with J gene TRBJ2-3; 9 nucleotides line up with TRBD2. Trimming removed 4 bases from V and 3 bases from J; junction bases left unmatched: 5. CDR3 size: 15 residues. CDR1 SGHTA and CDR2 FQGTGA come from the germline V gene. The CDR3 spells CASSSGTSPTDTQYF. The CDR3 DNA reads as TGTGCCAGCAGCTCCGGGACTAGCCCTACAGATACGCAGTATTTT.

The gene calls are TRBV4-2 and TRBJ1-1; D might be TRBD1 (6 bases). This CDR3 region has 18 residues. CDR1 is LGHNA, CDR2 YNFKEQ, per germline. V was trimmed by 0 bases and J by 1 base, leaving 18 bases between them. CDR3 nucleotide sequence: TGTGCCAGCAGCCAAGATCCGGCGGGGACAAAACCGAACACTGAAGCTTTCTTT. Translated, it gives CASSQDPAGTKPNTEAFF.

V usage is TRBV30 and J usage is TRBJ2-3; 9 bases are a match to TRBD2. With 5 bases clipped from V and 0 bases from J, the junction kept 6 bases outside the gene matches. The CDR3 is 15 amino acids. Germline CDR1 and CDR2: GTSNPN and SVGIG (reference sequence). CDR3 bases: TGTGCCTGGCGGGGAAGCGGGAGGAGCACAGATACGCAGTATTTT. This sequence encodes CAWRGSGRSTDTQYF.

This clone was recorded a few times. The chain combines TRBV2 with TRBJ1-3; D is uncertain. CDR1 SNHLY and CDR2 FYNNEI come from the germline V gene. The V end lost 8 bases, the J end lost 0 bases, and 14 bases lay between the germline ends. The CDR3 loop spans 15 amino acids. The CDR3: CASGLQSYSGNTIYF. The CDR3 DNA sequence: TGTGCCAGCGGTTTACAGAGTTACTCTGGAAACACCATATATTTT.

The chain links TRBV7-9 to TRBJ1-5, with D possibly being TRBD1 (6 bases). The V gene lost 5 bases and the J gene lost 4 bases, with 9 bases spanning the gap. The CDR3 runs to 13 residues. CDR1 and CDR2 (germline): SEHNR, FQNEAQ (reference sequence). The DNA of the CDR3 is TGTGCCAGCAGCCACAGGGAGAATCAGCCCCAGCATTTT. It is translated as CASSHRENQPQHF.

The chain couples TRBV19 to TRBJ1-2; D uncertain. CDR1 is LNHDA, CDR2 SQIVND, per germline (reference sequence). The V and J ends lost 5 bases and 4 bases respectively, with 14 bases between them. The CDR3 covers 14 residues. CDR3 amino acids: CASSPPLDLYGYTF. CDR3 DNA: TGTGCCAGTAGTCCTCCTCTAGACCTCTATGGCTACACCTTC.